The source of this T cell receptor beta chain is a study of blood T cell repertoires in COVID-19. In the study overall: Acute and convalescent COVID-19 samples came from the United States, Italy and Spain. The analysed material was cDNA or gDNA that came from T cells, B-cell-depleted T cells, or PBMCs.

Authors' processing steps: Quantification of nucleated cells was approximated via reference gene primer amplification. Sequencing used immunoSEQ multiplex PCR; TCRdb keeps in-frame clones, though not all of them. V and J calls and clone size follow that table, whereas D and trimming were derived from the DNA. The sample shows 150,000 or so clones, over 80% of them seen only once. V was shortened by 0 bases and J by 3 bases, with 11 bases between the two germline ends. The CDR3 spans 15 residues. Germline V lookup: CDR1 MGHRA, CDR2 YSYEKL. This sequence was found in an elderly man with acute or convalescent COVID-19. V usage is TRBV4-1 and J usage is TRBJ1-1; a weak D match, TRBD1 (6 bases). The sequenced sample was peripheral blood. CDR3 residues: CASSQDWGLDTEAFF. The CDR3 nucleotides read TGCGCCAGCAGCCAAGATTGGGGGCTGGACACTGAAGCTTTCTTT.